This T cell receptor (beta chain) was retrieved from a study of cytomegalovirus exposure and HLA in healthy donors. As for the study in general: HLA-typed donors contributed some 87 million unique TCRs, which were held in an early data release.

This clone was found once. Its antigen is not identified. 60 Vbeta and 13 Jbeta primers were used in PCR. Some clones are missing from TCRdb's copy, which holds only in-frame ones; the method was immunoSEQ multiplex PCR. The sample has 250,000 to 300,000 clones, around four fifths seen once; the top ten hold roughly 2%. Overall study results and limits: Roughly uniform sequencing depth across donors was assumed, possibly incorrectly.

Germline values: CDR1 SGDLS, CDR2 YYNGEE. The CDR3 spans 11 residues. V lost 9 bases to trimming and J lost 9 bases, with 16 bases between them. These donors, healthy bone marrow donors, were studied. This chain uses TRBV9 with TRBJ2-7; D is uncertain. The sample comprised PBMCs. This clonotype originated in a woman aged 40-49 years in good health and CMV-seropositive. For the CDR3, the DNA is TGTGCCACCCAGCCCCAGGATCCGCAGTACTTC. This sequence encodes CATQPQDPQYF.